This T cell receptor beta chain emerged from a study of cytomegalovirus exposure and HLA in healthy donors. Whole-study results and caveats: According to the study, 160 or so TCR beta chains were cytomegalovirus-associated.

Note on this clone: The target antigen is unknown.

V was clipped by 4 bases and J by 4 bases; unmatched bases: 6. CDR3 length: 15 residues. Germline V gene lookup returns CDR1 MDHEN and CDR2 SYDVKM. Repertoires were generated with immunoSEQ multiplex PCR, while TCRdb's copy carries only in-frame clones and drops some. Here the sample spans about 63,000 clones, around 92% being singletons. The chain is built from TRBV28 and TRBJ2-5, with 10 bases identical to TRBD2. Sequences were obtained from PBMCs. The receptor was derived from a woman aged 18-29 years in good health and CMV-seronegative. The CDR3 DNA reads as TGTGCCAGCAGTTCACTAGCGGGACAACTAGAGACCCAGTACTTC. This codes for CASSSLAGQLETQYF.